These 22 T cell receptor beta chains were all obtained from the same sample, sequenced in a study of regulatory T cells in long-lasting Graves disease. Arm-PCR with iRepertoire HTBI primers amplified the CDR3 regions for these TCR beta libraries. TCRdb reprocessed the multiplex PCR reads with MiXCR, giving one entry per CDR3 protein. This table holds some 440,000 distinct CDR3 sequences, around 21% found once. Time point defined: persistent/refractory GD, antithyroid drugs over 5 years with positive TRAb. PBMCs were the source of the RNA used for TCR sequencing. The sequenced sample was peripheral blood mononuclear cells (PBMCs), obtained when the disease was refractory, from a patient treated with antithyroid drugs. The receptors originated from a female donor with Graves disease.

This clonotype was seen ten or more times. The chain joins TRBV2 to TRBJ1-1; D is undetermined. Germline V lookup: CDR1 SNHLY, CDR2 FYNNEI. V lost 9 bases and J 0 bases, leaving 14 bases between the germline ends. CDR3 length: 14 residues. CDR3 DNA sequence: TGTGCCAGACAAAGGAGAAATATGAACACTGAAGCTTTCTTT. Amino acids: CARQRRNMNTEAFF.

The rearrangement links TRBV6-5 to TRBJ1-1, with D tentatively TRBD1 (5 bases). There are 15 residues in the CDR3. Germline V lookup: CDR1 MNHEY, CDR2 SVGAGI. The ends were cut back, 0 bases at V and 5 bases at J, with 13 bases in the middle. The CDR3 spells CASSYSRVVVTEAFF. The CDR3 nucleotides are TGTGCCAGCAGTTACTCCAGGGTAGTGGTGACTGAAGCTTTCTTT.

This clonotype was counted many times. The chain couples TRBV12-3 or TRBV12-4 to TRBJ1-1; no clear D. There are 13 residues in the CDR3. Deletions cut 5 bases from V and 2 bases from J, with 9 bases between. Written as DNA, the CDR3 is TGTGCCAGCAGTGATGCCTCAAACACTGAAGCTTTCTTT. It codes for CASSDASNTEAFF.

This clonotype appeared many times. The gene calls are TRBV27 and TRBJ2-5, with D unresolved. The V gene's germline CDR1 is MNHEY and CDR2 SMNVEV (reference sequence). Trimming left V 3 bases short and J 5 bases short, with 7 bases between. The CDR3 has 12 amino acids. The CDR3 here is CASSFGRETQYF. In DNA form, the CDR3 reads TGTGCCAGCAGTTTCGGTAGGGAGACCCAGTACTTC.

This chain connects TRBV7-3 to TRBJ1-1; D not resolved. The germline V gene has CDR1 SGHTA and CDR2 FQGTGA. The germline V and J ends were trimmed by 1 base and 5 bases, with 11 bases remaining between them. The CDR3 is made up of 14 amino acids. The CDR3 region is CASSLRGKGTEAFF. In DNA form, the CDR3 reads TGTGCCAGCAGCTTAAGGGGTAAAGGGACTGAAGCTTTCTTT.

The chain recombines TRBV19 with TRBJ2-4, with TRBD2 identical over 7 bases. The CDR3 length is 14 residues. V was pared by 5 bases and J by 8 bases, with 9 bases of the junction left unmatched. Germline V gene sequence: CDR1 LNHDA, CDR2 SQIVND (reference sequence). The CDR3 reads CASSRPPGRHIQYF. CDR3 DNA: TGTGCCAGTAGTCGGCCCCCCGGGAGGCACATTCAGTACTTC.

This clonotype appeared a few times. The genes are TRBV4-1 and TRBJ2-7; D unclear. The CDR3 spans 14 residues. From germline, CDR1 is MGHRA and CDR2 YSYEKL. V was pared by 0 bases and J by 0 bases, with 6 bases between. DNA for the CDR3: TGCGCCAGCAGCCAAGAGCGGAGCTCCTACGAGCAGTACTTC. Translation: CASSQERSSYEQYF.

The chain links TRBV5-4 to TRBJ1-1, with 7 bases lining up with TRBD1. CDR1 and CDR2 from the germline V gene are SGHNT and YYREEE (reference sequence). V lost 3 bases and J lost 6; bases outside the gene matches: 5. The CDR3 runs to 13 residues. This chain's CDR3 is CASSYNRGAEAFF. The CDR3 DNA reads as TGTGCCAGCAGCTACAACAGGGGCGCTGAAGCTTTCTTT.

There are a few counts of this clonotype. This chain joins TRBV10-3 and TRBJ2-1; 10 bases are shared with TRBD2. The CDR3 length is 15 residues. Per the germline V gene, CDR1 is ENHRY and CDR2 is SYGVKD. The V gene end was trimmed by 5 bases and the J gene end by 6 bases; junction bases not matched to a gene: 7. CDR3 in amino acids: CAISRTSGGPNEQFF. The DNA of the CDR3 is TGTGCCATCAGTCGGACTAGCGGAGGCCCCAATGAGCAGTTCTTC.

This clonotype was seen repeatedly, ten times or more. The rearrangement joins TRBV13 to TRBJ2-5; D unclear. Trimming cost V 5 bases and J 4 bases, with 11 bases left between them. Germline CDR1 is PRHDT and CDR2 is FYEKMQ (reference sequence). This CDR3 is built from 13 residues. The CDR3 region is CASSLGDPETQYF. Written as DNA, the CDR3 is TGTGCCAGCAGCCTCGGTGATCCAGAGACCCAGTACTTC.

The sample holds one count of this clonotype. The rearrangement links TRBV19 to TRBJ1-1; D gene uncertain. Between the trimmed V and J ends, which lost 4 bases and 0 bases, there was a span of 6 bases. Per the germline V gene, CDR1 is LNHDA and CDR2 is SQIVND (reference sequence). The CDR3 loop spans 13 amino acids. The CDR3 sequence is CASSKGLNTEAFF. CDR3 coding DNA: TGTGCCAGTAGTAAGGGATTGAACACTGAAGCTTTCTTT.

This clonotype has just a few counts. For the CDR3, the DNA is TGTGCCAGCAGCCAAGCTAGCGGGAGCCTGTACGAGCAGTACTTC. Amino acids: CASSQASGSLYEQYF. The V call is TRBV3-1, the J call TRBJ2-7; 10 bases align to TRBD2. V lost 1 base to trimming and J lost 4 bases; unmatched junction nucleotides: 4. In germline, CDR1 is LGHDT, CDR2 YNNKEL (reference sequence). The CDR3 length is 15 residues.

V usage is TRBV7-9 and J usage is TRBJ1-1, with D uncertain. CDR1 and CDR2 from the germline V gene are SEHNR and FQNEAQ (reference sequence). The CDR3 runs 16 residues. Trimming took 4 bases from V and 1 from J, leaving 16 bases between them. The CDR3 DNA reads as TGTGCCAGCAGCTCTTTGGATGCAGGAAGGAACACTGAAGCTTTCTTT. It yields the protein CASSSLDAGRNTEAFF.

This clonotype was found many times. The chain uses TRBV5-1 and TRBJ1-6, with 7 bases fitting TRBD1. V gave up 7 bases and J gave up 7 bases; unmatched junction bases: 8. Germline lookup yields CDR1 SGHRS and CDR2 YFSETQ. This CDR3 spans 14 amino acids. CDR3 sequence: CASSRPGQNSPLHF. The CDR3 DNA sequence: TGCGCCAGCTCACGCCCGGGACAGAATTCACCCCTCCACTTT.

The gene calls are TRBV30 and TRBJ2-5; D ambiguous. The CDR3 runs 11 residues. Germline CDR1 reads GTSNPN; CDR2 reads SVGIG (reference sequence). V was cut by 0 bases and J by 4 bases, with 3 bases left in between. CDR3 bases: TGTGCCTGGAGTGTTTTAGAGACCCAGTACTTC. It yields the protein CAWSVLETQYF.

The chain has TRBV5-1 and TRBJ2-3; unclear D gene. Trimming took off 5 bases at V and 1 base at J, with 11 bases between the two ends. The CDR3 runs 14 residues. Germline CDR1 is SGHRS and CDR2 is YFSETQ. As DNA, the CDR3 is TGCGCCAGCAGACTCCTTTCAGGCACAGATACGCAGTATTTT. Residues: CASRLLSGTDTQYF.

The V and J genes are TRBV3-1 and TRBJ1-6; tentative D call: TRBD1 (5 bases). The CDR3 extends over 15 amino acids. Between the trimmed V and J ends, which lost 2 bases and 7 bases, there was a span of 12 bases. The germline gives CDR1 LGHDT, CDR2 YNNKEL (reference sequence). In DNA, the CDR3 is TGTGCCAGCAGCCAATCAGGGTATGACAATTCACCCCTCCACTTT. Protein sequence: CASSQSGYDNSPLHF.

This clonotype appeared many times. The V call is TRBV28, the J call TRBJ2-7, with TRBD2 matching 7 bases. The CDR3 spans 15 residues. Germline V gene sequence: CDR1 MDHEN, CDR2 SYDVKM. V shed 3 bases and J 4 bases; nucleotides not matched to a gene: 9. The CDR3 sequence is CASSFGGGSGYEQYF. CDR3 DNA sequence: TGTGCCAGCAGTTTTGGGGGAGGGTCGGGGTACGAGCAGTACTTC.

V gene TRBV7-9 combines with J gene TRBJ2-2; 9 bases are shared with TRBD2. The CDR3 covers 16 residues. Trimming at V came to 5 bases and at J to 6 bases, leaving 10 bases not matched to a gene. CDR1 and CDR2 from the germline V gene are SEHNR and FQNEAQ (reference sequence). CDR3 in amino acids: CASSRRAGGIAGELFF. The CDR3 DNA follows: TGTGCCAGCAGCCGACGAGCGGGAGGAATAGCCGGGGAGCTGTTTTTT.

The chain combines TRBV20-1 with TRBJ2-3; 7 nucleotides agree with TRBD2. Losses at the gene ends were 6 bases for V and 6 bases for J; bases not matched to a gene: 6. This CDR3 comprises 12 residues. Germline CDR1 DFQATT, CDR2 SNEGSKA (reference sequence). CDR3 sequence reads: CSAASGWDTQYF. The CDR3 coding sequence is TGCAGTGCGGCTAGCGGATGGGATACGCAGTATTTT.

At least ten counts were recorded for this clonotype. The chain employs TRBV13 and TRBJ2-7; the match to TRBD2 covers 10 bases. J lost 2 bases, V lost 5 bases, and 6 bases had no gene match. The CDR3 is made up of 15 amino acids. The germline V gene has CDR1 PRHDT and CDR2 FYEKMQ (reference sequence). In nucleotides, the CDR3 is TGTGCCAGCAGCATGACTAGCGGGTCAACCTACGAGCAGTACTTC. Translated: CASSMTSGSTYEQYF.

The table lists this clonotype with many counts. The chain has TRBV6-1 and TRBJ2-5; 10 bases match TRBD2. V trimming: 5 bases; J trimming: 2 bases; junction bases outside the gene matches: 5. CDR3 length: 15 residues. Germline V gives CDR1 MNHNS, CDR2 SASEGT. The CDR3 DNA is TGTGCCAGCAGTAATGGACTAGCGGCTCAAGAGACCCAGTACTTC. It codes for CASSNGLAAQETQYF.